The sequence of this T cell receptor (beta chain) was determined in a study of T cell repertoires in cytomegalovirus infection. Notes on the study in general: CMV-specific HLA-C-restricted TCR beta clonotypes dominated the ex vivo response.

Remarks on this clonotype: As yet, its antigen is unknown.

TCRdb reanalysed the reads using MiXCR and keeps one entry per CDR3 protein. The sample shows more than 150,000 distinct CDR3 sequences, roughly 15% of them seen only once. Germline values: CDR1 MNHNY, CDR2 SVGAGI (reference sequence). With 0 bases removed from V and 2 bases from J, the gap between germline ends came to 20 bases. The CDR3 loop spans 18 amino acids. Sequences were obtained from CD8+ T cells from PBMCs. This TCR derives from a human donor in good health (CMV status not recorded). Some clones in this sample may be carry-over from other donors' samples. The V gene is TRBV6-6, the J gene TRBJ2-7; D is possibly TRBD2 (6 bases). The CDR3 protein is CASSYSSKGGGTPYEQYF. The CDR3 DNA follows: TGTGCCAGCAGTTACTCCTCAAAGGGTGGAGGGACCCCCTACGAGCAGTACTTC.